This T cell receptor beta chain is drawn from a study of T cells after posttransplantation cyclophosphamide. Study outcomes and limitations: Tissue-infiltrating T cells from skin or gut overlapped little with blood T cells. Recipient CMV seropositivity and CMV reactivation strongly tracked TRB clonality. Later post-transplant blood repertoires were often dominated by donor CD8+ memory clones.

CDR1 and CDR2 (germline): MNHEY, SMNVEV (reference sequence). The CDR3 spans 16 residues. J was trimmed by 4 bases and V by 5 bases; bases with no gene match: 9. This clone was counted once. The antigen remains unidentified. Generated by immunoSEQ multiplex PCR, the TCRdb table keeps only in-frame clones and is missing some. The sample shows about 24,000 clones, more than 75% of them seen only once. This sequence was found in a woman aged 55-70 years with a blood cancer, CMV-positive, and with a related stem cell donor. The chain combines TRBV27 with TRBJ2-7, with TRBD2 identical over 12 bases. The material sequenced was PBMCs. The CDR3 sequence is CASSITGTSGRYEQYF. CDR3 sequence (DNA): TGTGCCAGCAGTATAACCGGGACTAGCGGGCGTTACGAGCAGTACTTC.